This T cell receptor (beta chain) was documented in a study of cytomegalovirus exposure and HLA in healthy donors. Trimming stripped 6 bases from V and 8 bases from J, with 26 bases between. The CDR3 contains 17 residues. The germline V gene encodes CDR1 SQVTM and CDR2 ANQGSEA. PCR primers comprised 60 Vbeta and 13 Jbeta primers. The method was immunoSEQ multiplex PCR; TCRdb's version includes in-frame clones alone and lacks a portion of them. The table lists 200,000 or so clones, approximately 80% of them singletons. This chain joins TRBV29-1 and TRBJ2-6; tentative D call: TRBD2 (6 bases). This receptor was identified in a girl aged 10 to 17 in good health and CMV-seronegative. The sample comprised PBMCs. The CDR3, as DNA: TGCAGCGTATCCATCGGGGTTCTGGGGGGACTTACCAACGTCCTGACTTTC. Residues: CSVSIGVLGGLTNVLTF. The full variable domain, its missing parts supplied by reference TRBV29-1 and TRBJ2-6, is SAVISQKPSRDICQRGTSLTIQCQVDSQVTMMFWYRQQPGQSLTLIATANQGSEATYESGFVIDKFPISRPNLTFSTLTVSNMSPEDSSIYLCSVSIGVLGGLTNVLTFGAGSRLTVL.